This entry lists 30 T cell receptor beta chains sequenced from one sample in a study of patients and donors after allogeneic stem cell transplantation. One entry per CDR3 protein results from TCRdb running MiXCR on the RT-PCR reads. The sample includes roughly 250,000 distinct CDR3 sequences, around 14% of them seen just once. Input material: blood, either unsorted or a sorted T cell fraction (not recorded which). All receptors derive from a human donor who was either an allogeneic HSCT recipient or a stem cell or donor lymphocyte infusion donor (not recorded which). It is not recorded whose cells these are; they may come from a transplant donor.

This clonotype occurred a few times. The chain uses TRBV12-3 or TRBV12-4 and TRBJ2-7; 7 bases fit TRBD1. The trim removed 5 bases at V and 3 bases at J, leaving 7 bases unmatched. The CDR3 totals 14 residues. CDR3 in DNA: TGTGCCAGCAGTCGCGACAGGGACCGCTACGAGCAGTACTTC. Protein sequence: CASSRDRDRYEQYF.

This rearrangement joins TRBV4-1 to TRBJ1-4; 7 nucleotides align to TRBD1. V dropped 1 base and J dropped 3; count of bases not matched to a gene: 14. The CDR3 is made up of 19 amino acids. Per germline, CDR1 MGHRA and CDR2 YSYEKL. The DNA of the CDR3 is TGCGCCAGCAGCCAAGGGGTTCGGACAGGTTCGAGGGCTAATGAAAAACTGTTTTTT. Translated: CASSQGVRTGSRANEKLFF.

This clonotype was detected many times. This chain links TRBV24-1 with TRBJ1-2; 7 nucleotides agree with TRBD1. Germline CDR1 reads KGHDR; CDR2 reads SFDVKD. The CDR3 sequence is 14 residues long. Trimming removed 4 bases from V and 8 bases from J; junction bases left unmatched: 9. The CDR3 loop reads CATSESTGRKGYTF. The CDR3 DNA sequence: TGTGCCACCAGTGAATCGACAGGGAGAAAGGGCTACACCTTC.

This clonotype showed up many times. V gene TRBV20-1 combines with J gene TRBJ2-1; possible D gene TRBD1, 5 bases. Germline V CDR1 and CDR2: DFQATT, SNEGSKA (reference sequence). Trimming took 3 bases from V and 12 from J, leaving 9 bases between them. The CDR3 has 10 residues. CDR3 DNA sequence: TGCAGTGCTAGGGACACCGGGCAGTTCTTC. Translating gives CSARDTGQFF.

This clonotype has ten or more counts. This chain links TRBV5-6 with TRBJ2-7, with TRBD2 matching over 11 bases. The germline V gene has CDR1 SGHDT and CDR2 YYEEEE. J was trimmed by 4 bases and V by 4 bases; bases with no gene match: 10. This CDR3 is 16 amino acids long. The CDR3, as DNA: TGTGCCAGCAGCCCCACTACTAGCGGGAGTAGGTACGAGCAGTACTTC. As protein: CASSPTTSGSRYEQYF.

This clonotype was seen more than once but under ten times. The CDR3 region has the DNA TGTGCCAGCAGCTTAGTAATGGAAAAACTGTTTTTT. This translates into CASSLVMEKLFF. The V gene is TRBV11-2, the J gene TRBJ1-4, with D hard to call. Per the germline V gene, CDR1 is SGHAT and CDR2 is FQNNGV. This CDR3 region has 12 residues. V shed 1 base and J shed 8 bases, with 5 bases lying between them.

This clonotype was counted at least ten times. This chain joins TRBV24-1 and TRBJ2-2; a weak D match, TRBD2 (5 bases). The germline CDR1 and CDR2 sequences are KGHDR and SFDVKD. V shed 1 base and J shed 1 base, with 12 bases lying between them. This CDR3 comprises 17 residues. The CDR3 loop is CATSDFMGAQNTGELFF. The CDR3 nucleotides are TGTGCCACCAGTGATTTTATGGGAGCCCAGAACACCGGGGAGCTGTTTTTT.

In this sample, this clonotype turned up a few times. V and J are TRBV7-3 and TRBJ2-1; 8 bases line up with TRBD2. The CDR3 totals 16 residues. Germline lookup yields CDR1 SGHTA and CDR2 FQGTGA. V gave up 5 bases and J gave up 7 bases; unmatched junction bases: 13. CDR3 nucleotide sequence: TGTGCCAGCAGCCCAACCCCAGCGGGAGTGAAAAATGAGCAGTTCTTC. Amino acid sequence: CASSPTPAGVKNEQFF.

This clonotype came up many times. J is TRBJ2-7 and V is TRBV20-1; D is perhaps TRBD2 (6 bases). Germline CDR1 DFQATT, CDR2 SNEGSKA (reference sequence). The CDR3 covers 12 residues. The V gene lost 3 bases and the J gene lost 5 bases, with 11 bases spanning the gap. The CDR3 region is CSASGGIHEQYF. The CDR3 nucleotides are TGCAGTGCTAGTGGGGGGATCCACGAGCAGTACTTC.

This clonotype was observed a few times. In nucleotides, the CDR3 is TGTGCCAGTAGTATCTCTTTCAGGGGGGTCACCGGGGAGCTGTTTTTT. Protein sequence: CASSISFRGVTGELFF. V and J are TRBV19 and TRBJ2-2; D is perhaps TRBD1 (7 bases). Trimming stripped 3 bases from V and 4 bases from J, with 15 bases between. The CDR3 extends over 16 amino acids. Germline CDR1 is LNHDA and CDR2 is SQIVND (reference sequence).

This rearrangement joins TRBV6-2 or TRBV6-3 to TRBJ2-1, with a weak D call TRBD2 (6 bases). The ends were cut back, 6 bases at V and 0 bases at J, with 15 bases in the middle. This CDR3 contains 16 residues. Germline loops: CDR1 MNHEY, CDR2 SVGEGT. This CDR3 is CASREFGGSSYNEQFF. The CDR3 nucleotides are TGTGCCAGCAGGGAGTTCGGAGGGAGCTCCTACAATGAGCAGTTCTTC.

This clonotype was seen a few times. Just one base apart from a much larger clone, this may be a read error. The V gene is TRBV3-1, the J gene TRBJ2-7; D is uncertain. This CDR3 has 12 amino acids. V was shortened by 5 bases and J by 0 bases, with 5 bases between the two germline ends. The germline V gene encodes CDR1 LGHDT and CDR2 YNNKEL (reference sequence). The CDR3 DNA reads TGTGCCAGCAGCGCCAGCTCCTACGAGCAGTACTTC. The encoded protein is CASSASSYEQYF.

This chain links TRBV5-6 with TRBJ1-2; TRBD1 matches at 10 bases. Germline CDR1 reads SGHDT; CDR2 reads YYEEEE. The J segment lost 3 bases and the V segment lost 4 bases, leaving 6 bases of the junction unmatched. The CDR3 spans 15 residues. The CDR3 region is CASSGTGEEDYGYTF. The CDR3 coding sequence is TGTGCCAGCAGCGGGACAGGGGAGGAAGACTATGGCTACACCTTC.

Written as DNA, the CDR3 is TGTGCCAGCAGTTTGCAGACAGGGTTAGGTGGCTACACCTTC. Translation gives CASSLQTGLGGYTF. This chain joins TRBV12-3 or TRBV12-4 and TRBJ1-2; TRBD1 aligns across 7 bases. CDR3 length: 14 residues. Unmatched junction bases numbered 8, after V lost 3 bases and J lost 7 bases.

J is TRBJ1-6 and V is TRBV20-1, with 9 bases fitting TRBD1. The CDR3 covers 18 residues. The junction had 13 bases not matched to a gene; V was cut back by 1 base and J by 6 bases. Looked up from germline, CDR1 is DFQATT and CDR2 is SNEGSKA (reference sequence). The CDR3: CSARVRGTGLLINSPLHF. The CDR3, as DNA: TGCAGTGCTAGAGTTCGGGGGACAGGGCTCCTGATTAATTCACCCCTCCACTTT.

V is TRBV7-9 and J is TRBJ1-6; maybe TRBD1 (5 bases). Looked up from germline, CDR1 is SEHNR and CDR2 is FQNEAQ (reference sequence). Trimming took off 5 bases at V and 7 bases at J, with 15 bases between the two ends. This CDR3 has 15 amino acids. The CDR3 DNA reads as TGTGCCAGCAGCCGAGGGGCCCTAAAGAATTCACCCCTCCACTTT. Amino acid sequence: CASSRGALKNSPLHF.

This clonotype was seen a few times. A read error may produce the germline difference seen at one junction end. The CDR3 coding sequence is TGTGCCACCAGTGCCCACAGTACGAAGTATTTT. It encodes CATSAHSTKYF. The chain carries TRBV24-1 and TRBJ2-3; D is ambiguous. The V gene's germline CDR1 is KGHDR and CDR2 SFDVKD. The CDR3 runs to 11 residues.

In its sample, this clonotype was seen a few times. V gene TRBV5-1 combines with J gene TRBJ2-3; no clear D gene. CDR1 and CDR2 (germline): SGHRS, YFSETQ. The CDR3 runs 15 residues. The V and J ends lost 4 bases and 1 base respectively, with 13 bases between them. The CDR3 loop reads CASSGKVPGTDTQYF. The CDR3 DNA is TGCGCCAGCAGCGGCAAGGTTCCGGGCACAGATACGCAGTATTTT.

The chain is built from TRBV13 and TRBJ2-7; D might be TRBD2 (7 bases). Germline CDR1 reads PRHDT; CDR2 reads FYEKMQ (reference sequence). Trimming left V 5 bases short and J 5 bases short, with 19 bases between. This CDR3 is built from 15 residues. The CDR3: CASSHPGAGAHEQYF. The CDR3 coding sequence is TGTGCCAGCAGCCACCCCGGTGCGGGGGCACACGAGCAGTACTTC.

This clonotype occurred a few times. V is TRBV12-3 or TRBV12-4 and J is TRBJ1-5; D is perhaps TRBD1 (5 bases). This CDR3 region has 13 residues. Trimming stripped 8 bases from V and 3 bases from J, with 11 bases between. CDR3 loop: CASGWTTNQPQHF. DNA for the CDR3: TGTGCCAGCGGTTGGACAACCAATCAGCCCCAGCATTTT.

This clonotype has a count of ten or more. The CDR3 coding sequence is TGTGCCACCAGTGACCCTACACAGGGGAAGCGGGAGACCCAGTACTTC. This encodes CATSDPTQGKRETQYF. The chain combines TRBV24-1 with TRBJ2-5; 7 nucleotides match TRBD1. V shed 4 bases and J 5 bases; nucleotides not matched to a gene: 12. The CDR3 covers 16 residues. CDR1 is KGHDR and CDR2 is SFDVKD in the germline V gene.

This chain links TRBV11-3 with TRBJ2-7, with 10 nucleotides matching TRBD1. CDR1 is SGHNT and CDR2 is YENEEA in the germline V gene. The CDR3 totals 16 residues. The trim removed 0 bases at V and 4 bases at J, leaving 6 bases unmatched. The CDR3 here is CASSLDRRQGAYEQYF. The CDR3 DNA sequence: TGTGCCAGCAGCTTAGATCGAAGACAGGGGGCTTACGAGCAGTACTTC. The full variable domain, with the rest looked up from reference TRBV11-3 and TRBJ2-7, is EAGVVQSPRYKIIEKKQPVAFWCNPISGHNTLYWYLQNLGQGPELLIRYENEEAVDDSQLPKDRFSAERLKGVDSTLKIQPAELGDSAVYLCASSLDRRQGAYEQYFGPGTRLTVT.

There are many counts of this clonotype. The V gene is TRBV4-2, the J gene TRBJ2-1, with 8 bases that match TRBD2. The CDR3 is 14 amino acids. J was trimmed by 8 bases and V by 1 base; bases with no gene match: 4. The V gene's germline CDR1 is LGHNA and CDR2 YNFKEQ. CDR3 DNA sequence: TGTGCCAGCAGCCAAGGACTAGCGAGCCATGAGCAGTTCTTC. This translates into CASSQGLASHEQFF.

There are many counts of this clonotype. The V gene is TRBV15, the J gene TRBJ2-5, with 11 bases identical to TRBD2. The germline CDR1 and CDR2 sequences are LNHNV and YYDKDF (reference sequence). Germline trimming cut 3 bases from V and 4 bases from J; bases unmatched to any gene: 4. The CDR3 contains 15 residues. This chain's CDR3 is CATSRQTSGVETQYF. The CDR3 DNA follows: TGTGCCACCAGCAGGCAGACTAGCGGGGTAGAGACCCAGTACTTC.

This clonotype was recorded a few times. This chain connects TRBV12-3 or TRBV12-4 to TRBJ1-6, with TRBD1 matching 8 bases. Trimming took 7 bases from V and 13 from J; bases not matched to a gene: 9. CDR3 size: 13 residues. The CDR3, as DNA: TGTGCCAGCACCACCACCTCAGGGGGCCCCCTCCACTTT. Translation: CASTTTSGGPLHF.

This clonotype appeared a few times. The chain has TRBV5-1 and TRBJ2-3; 7 nucleotides align to TRBD2. The germline CDR1 and CDR2 sequences are SGHRS and YFSETQ. The CDR3 runs to 17 residues. Trimming took 5 bases from V and 2 from J; bases not matched to a gene: 14. CDR3 DNA sequence: TGCGCCAGCAGTAACGTCGCGGCAGCGGGGTACACAGATACGCAGTATTTT. Encoded protein: CASSNVAAAGYTDTQYF.

This chain uses TRBV20-1 with TRBJ2-5; D gene uncertain. CDR1 and CDR2 (germline): DFQATT, SNEGSKA (reference sequence). This CDR3 contains 11 residues. The CDR3 loop is CRPQLQETQYF. As DNA, the CDR3 is TGCAGGCCCCAGTTACAAGAGACCCAGTACTTC.

The chain links TRBV3-1 to TRBJ2-2, with a possible D match to TRBD1 (7 bases). Germline V CDR1 and CDR2: LGHDT, YNNKEL (reference sequence). The length of the CDR3 is 12 residues. The V end was cut by 9 bases, the J end by 7 bases, with 12 bases between. The CDR3 sequence: CASQGGFGELFF. In DNA, the CDR3 is TGTGCCAGTCAGGGGGGCTTCGGGGAGCTGTTTTTT.

The rearrangement joins TRBV20-1 to TRBJ2-3, with D tentatively TRBD1 (5 bases). The CDR3 has 14 residues. V was shortened by 1 base and J by 0 bases, with 8 bases between the two germline ends. Germline CDR1 reads DFQATT; CDR2 reads SNEGSKA (reference sequence). DNA of the CDR3: TGCAGTGCTAGAGTGACAGTTAGCACAGATACGCAGTATTTT. It specifies CSARVTVSTDTQYF.

J is TRBJ2-6 and V is TRBV10-3, with a weak D call TRBD1 (5 bases). Germline CDR1 is ENHRY and CDR2 is SYGVKD. This CDR3 is built from 14 residues. Trimming took 9 bases from V and 2 from J, leaving 11 bases between them. This CDR3 is CAMGQGTGANVLTF. In nucleotides, the CDR3 is TGTGCCATGGGGCAGGGTACTGGGGCCAACGTCCTGACTTTC.